These 29 T cell receptor beta chains share one sample of origin, sequenced in a study of PD-1 blockade in classical Hodgkin lymphoma (dated by TCRdb to 2019 to 2021). The method behind the library was the immunoSEQ multiplex PCR assay. In its TCRdb copy, this immuneACCESS table keeps in-frame sequences only and misses some clones. Where compared with another copy, unresolved V genes explain less than half of these, and the others have no known cause. Across this sample there are more than 90,000 clones, with around 80% seen only once. The ten biggest clones cover 9.4% of the sample. The time point label, read with the paper, signifies: cycle 4 day 1 (C4D1), after more than five weeks of nivolumab. Every trial patient had relapsed after autologous stem cell transplantation, and cohorts A, B and C differed in prior brentuximab vedotin exposure. Sequencing used peripheral blood mononuclear cells (PBMCs), obtained before the fourth cycle of nivolumab. These receptors all stem from a human donor with classical Hodgkin lymphoma.

Note on this clone: Distinct nucleotide sequences in the sample also encode this CDR3. The chain uses TRBV6-6 and TRBJ1-2; D unclear. The CDR3 is 13 residues long. Trimming took 0 bases from V and 2 from J, leaving 4 bases between them. The germline gives CDR1 MNHNY, CDR2 SVGAGI (reference sequence). The CDR3 sequence: CASSYSGNYGYTF. The CDR3, as DNA: TGTGCCAGCAGTTACTCTGGAAACTATGGCTACACCTTC.

J is TRBJ1-4 and V is TRBV7-9; D gene uncertain. This CDR3 has 15 amino acids. Per germline, CDR1 SEHNR and CDR2 FQNEAQ (reference sequence). V gave up 4 bases and J gave up 6 bases, with 15 bases separating them. CDR3 DNA sequence: TGTGCCAGCAGCTCCCCGGGCCCTCGGCATGAAAAACTGTTTTTT. Translated, it gives CASSSPGPRHEKLFF.

The V gene is TRBV10-3, the J gene TRBJ2-3, with a possible D match to TRBD2 (7 bases). Germline CDR1 and CDR2: ENHRY and SYGVKD. V lost 9 bases and J 3 bases, leaving 16 bases between the germline ends. This CDR3 comprises 14 residues. The CDR3 DNA is TGTGCCATGAGGGGACAACTAGCGACAGATACGCAGTATTTT. This encodes CAMRGQLATDTQYF.

The chain combines TRBV30 with TRBJ1-2, with 7 bases matching TRBD1. The V segment lost 5 bases and the J segment 2 bases; nucleotides outside the gene matches: 2. CDR1 is GTSNPN, CDR2 SVGIG, per germline (reference sequence). The CDR3 runs 12 residues. The CDR3 reads CAWEQGNYGYTF. The CDR3 nucleotides are TGTGCCTGGGAACAGGGGAACTATGGCTACACCTTC.

This chain joins TRBV27 and TRBJ2-5, with TRBD1 matching over 9 bases. V lost 4 bases to trimming and J lost 3 bases; unmatched junction nucleotides: 6. Germline V gene lookup returns CDR1 MNHEY and CDR2 SMNVEV (reference sequence). The CDR3 is 15 amino acids. CDR3 in amino acids: CASSYGQGLKETQYF. The CDR3, as DNA: TGTGCCAGCAGTTACGGACAGGGGCTAAAAGAGACCCAGTACTTC.

The chain is built from TRBV7-9 and TRBJ1-5; the D gene is possibly TRBD1 (6 bases). Per germline, CDR1 SEHNR and CDR2 FQNEAQ (reference sequence). The CDR3 consists of 13 residues. V lost 5 bases and J 5 bases, leaving 10 bases between the germline ends. CDR3 DNA: TGTGCCAGCAGCCACCCAGGGGATCAGCCCCAGCATTTT. It codes for CASSHPGDQPQHF.

V and J are TRBV7-3 and TRBJ2-2; 8 bases align to TRBD2. The CDR3 has 16 amino acids. The V gene's germline CDR1 is SGHTA and CDR2 FQGTGA. With V trimmed by 1 base and J by 2 bases, 3 bases remained unmatched. The chain's CDR3 is CASSLNRGGNTGELFF. The CDR3, as DNA: TGTGCCAGCAGCTTAAACCGGGGGGGCAACACCGGGGAGCTGTTTTTT.

This clone has just a few counts. The CDR3 is CASSPPGAGLAAEQYF. The CDR3 region has the DNA TGTGCCAGCTCACCACCGGGCGCGGGACTTGCGGCCGAGCAGTACTTC. V usage is TRBV18 and J usage is TRBJ2-7, with TRBD2 as a possible D gene (6 bases). The V gene lost 0 bases and the J gene lost 6 bases, with 18 bases spanning the gap. The CDR3 length is 16 residues. Germline values: CDR1 KGHSH, CDR2 LQKENI.

The rearrangement uses TRBV5-1 and TRBJ2-2; D perhaps matches TRBD2 (5 bases). The CDR3 runs 13 residues. The germline V gene has CDR1 SGHRS and CDR2 YFSETQ. With 4 bases removed from V and 7 bases from J, the gap between germline ends came to 11 bases. For the CDR3, the DNA is TGCGCCAGCAGCCCGGGGTGGGACGGGGAGCTGTTTTTT. It codes for CASSPGWDGELFF.

The rearrangement links TRBV5-1 to TRBJ1-1; TRBD1 agrees at 7 bases. The CDR3 extends over 14 amino acids. V lost 6 bases, J lost 0 bases, and 5 bases stayed unmatched. From germline, CDR1 is SGHRS and CDR2 YFSETQ. The DNA of the CDR3 is TGCGCCAGCACCGAAACAGGGGTGAACACTGAAGCTTTCTTT. Translation: CASTETGVNTEAFF.

The chain is built from TRBV7-9 and TRBJ2-7; 8 bases line up with TRBD1. CDR3 length equals 14 residues. With 6 bases clipped from V and 5 bases from J, the junction kept 9 bases outside the gene matches. CDR1 SEHNR and CDR2 FQNEAQ come from the germline V gene (reference sequence). CDR3 DNA: TGTGCCAGCAGGCCGACAGGGGCCATCAACGAGCAGTACTTC. Amino acids: CASRPTGAINEQYF.

This clone was seen at least ten times. The chain couples TRBV6-1 to TRBJ2-7, with 9 bases lining up with TRBD1. The junction had 10 bases not matched to a gene; V was cut back by 6 bases and J by 4 bases. Per the germline V gene, CDR1 is MNHNS and CDR2 is SASEGT. This CDR3 is 15 amino acids long. CDR3 amino acids: CASRAPGTGYYEQYF. Here the CDR3 DNA reads TGTGCCAGCAGGGCACCTGGGACAGGGTATTACGAGCAGTACTTC.

The CDR3 DNA sequence: TGCGCCAGCAGCCAAGATGGCGGGGTTTTCTACGAGCAGTACTTC. This sequence encodes CASSQDGGVFYEQYF. J is TRBJ2-7 and V is TRBV4-1; D perhaps matches TRBD2 (6 bases). Germline loops: CDR1 MGHRA, CDR2 YSYEKL. The CDR3 is 15 residues long. The germline V and J ends were trimmed by 0 bases and 3 bases, with 12 bases remaining between them.

The CDR3 DNA is TGCGCCAGCAGCTGGACAGCGACGAGCTATGGCTACACCTTC. This sequence encodes CASSWTATSYGYTF. The chain links TRBV5-1 to TRBJ1-2, with D perhaps matching TRBD1 (6 bases). V dropped 3 bases and J dropped 4 bases, with 13 bases sitting between them. The CDR3 extends over 14 amino acids. Germline loops: CDR1 SGHRS, CDR2 YFSETQ.

V and J are TRBV6-5 and TRBJ1-1; maybe TRBD1 (6 bases). CDR1 is MNHEY and CDR2 is SVGAGI in the germline V gene. Trimming cost V 2 bases and J 0 bases, with 13 bases left between them. The CDR3 consists of 16 residues. The CDR3 DNA reads TGTGCCAGCAGTTACGGGCCCCCAGGGGTGAACACTGAAGCTTTCTTT. Translated, it gives CASSYGPPGVNTEAFF.

The CDR3 DNA reads as TGTGCCAGCAGCCAAGAGTTGACGAGGGGTCGTGAGCAGTTCTTC. Its protein product is CASSQELTRGREQFF. The chain links TRBV4-2 to TRBJ2-1; TRBD1 or TRBD2 may be the D gene (5 bases each). This CDR3 has 15 amino acids. The ends were cut back, 0 bases at V and 9 bases at J, with 15 bases in the middle. Germline V gene data show CDR1 as LGHNA and CDR2 as YNFKEQ.

V gene TRBV7-9 combines with J gene TRBJ2-1; 7 nucleotides line up with TRBD2. The V gene end was trimmed by 0 bases and the J gene end by 7 bases; junction bases not matched to a gene: 3. From germline, CDR1 is SEHNR and CDR2 FQNEAQ (reference sequence). The CDR3 has 14 residues. The CDR3: CASSLAGGANEQFF. In DNA, the CDR3 is TGTGCCAGCAGCTTAGCGGGAGGGGCGAATGAGCAGTTCTTC.

This rearrangement joins TRBV11-2 to TRBJ2-5; TRBD1 agrees at 8 bases. With 1 base clipped from V and 4 bases from J, the junction kept 5 bases outside the gene matches. The CDR3 has 15 residues. The germline V gene encodes CDR1 SGHAT and CDR2 FQNNGV. CDR3 in DNA: TGTGCCAGCAGCTTAGGGCCAGGGGGCCCAGAGACCCAGTACTTC. This sequence encodes CASSLGPGGPETQYF.

V and J are TRBV28 and TRBJ1-4; 7 bases fit TRBD1. The V gene's germline CDR1 is MDHEN and CDR2 SYDVKM. The junction had 12 bases not matched to a gene; V was cut back by 5 bases and J by 6 bases. This CDR3 comprises 16 residues. The CDR3, as DNA: TGTGCCAGCAGTCCCTCGCAGGGGGTTTGGTATGAAAAACTGTTTTTT. This sequence encodes CASSPSQGVWYEKLFF.

Comment on this clone: The same CDR3 is also encoded by other DNA sequences in this sample. The chain joins TRBV27 to TRBJ2-3; D may be TRBD2 (5 bases). CDR3 size: 13 residues. Germline V gives CDR1 MNHEY, CDR2 SMNVEV (reference sequence). Trimming stripped 6 bases from V and 1 base from J, with 8 bases between. The CDR3 here is CASRGSGTDTQYF. The CDR3 DNA reads as TGTGCCAGCAGAGGTAGCGGCACAGATACGCAGTATTTT.

The V and J genes are TRBV9 and TRBJ1-6; 7 positions match TRBD1. This CDR3 spans 16 amino acids. Looked up from germline, CDR1 is SGDLS and CDR2 is YYNGEE. V trimming: 0 bases; J trimming: 3 bases; junction bases outside the gene matches: 3. This chain's CDR3 is CASSVGDRDYNSPLHF. The DNA for the CDR3 is TGTGCCAGCAGCGTAGGGGACAGAGACTATAATTCACCCCTCCACTTT.

This sequence joins TRBV6-1 and TRBJ1-2; D gene unclear. This CDR3 has 14 amino acids. Germline V gives CDR1 MNHNS, CDR2 SASEGT. V shed 0 bases and J shed 4 bases, with 9 bases lying between them. The CDR3 here is CASSEAKGLYGYTF. CDR3 bases: TGTGCCAGCAGTGAAGCAAAGGGTCTCTATGGCTACACCTTC.

This chain joins TRBV30 and TRBJ2-7, with unresolved D. Germline CDR1 reads GTSNPN; CDR2 reads SVGIG (reference sequence). The CDR3 consists of 11 residues. V was trimmed by 1 base and J by 4 bases, leaving 5 bases between them. CDR3 region: CAWSGNYEQYF. The CDR3 DNA follows: TGTGCCTGGAGTGGAAATTACGAGCAGTACTTC.

This clone has a handful of counts. The chain couples TRBV19 to TRBJ2-7; TRBD1 is a possible D gene (5 bases). V lost 3 bases and J 6 bases, leaving 12 bases between the germline ends. CDR3 length: 13 residues. The germline gives CDR1 LNHDA, CDR2 SQIVND (reference sequence). In nucleotides, the CDR3 is TGTGCCAGTAGTATGGGGCTAGACTTCGAGCAGTACTTC. Protein product: CASSMGLDFEQYF.

J is TRBJ2-3 and V is TRBV7-3; 10 bases are a match to TRBD2. The CDR3 totals 16 residues. The V gene's germline CDR1 is SGHTA and CDR2 FQGTGA. V gave up 5 bases and J gave up 3 bases; unmatched junction bases: 8. This chain's CDR3 is CASSRRAGGPTDTQYF. Here the CDR3 DNA reads TGTGCCAGCAGCCGACGAGCGGGAGGGCCAACAGATACGCAGTATTTT.

This chain joins TRBV19 and TRBJ2-3; D is possibly TRBD1 (5 bases). CDR3 length: 14 residues. V dropped 4 bases and J dropped 3 bases, with 11 bases sitting between them. Germline-derived CDR1 and CDR2 are LNHDA and SQIVND (reference sequence). Written as DNA, the CDR3 is TGTGCCAGTAGTACAGGGCCGGCAACAGATACGCAGTATTTT. Protein: CASSTGPATDTQYF.

The chain recombines TRBV5-4 with TRBJ2-7, with TRBD1 matching 8 bases. V dropped 3 bases and J dropped 3; count of bases not matched to a gene: 8. The germline gives CDR1 SGHNT, CDR2 YYREEE (reference sequence). This CDR3 contains 15 residues. DNA of the CDR3: TGTGCCAGCAGCTCCCCGTCGGGACAGGACTACGAGCAGTACTTC. Residues: CASSSPSGQDYEQYF.

This clone was seen once. The rearrangement joins TRBV5-1 to TRBJ1-5; the match to TRBD1 covers 7 bases. There are 15 residues in the CDR3. The germline V gene encodes CDR1 SGHRS and CDR2 YFSETQ. V was clipped by 4 bases and J by 0 bases; unmatched bases: 4. The chain's CDR3 is CASSTGTDSNQPQHF. The CDR3 bases are TGCGCCAGCAGCACCGGGACAGATAGCAATCAGCCCCAGCATTTT.

The V gene is TRBV6-6, the J gene TRBJ2-3; D is perhaps TRBD1 or TRBD2 (5 bases each). There are 11 residues in the CDR3. Trimming cost V 5 bases and J 5 bases, with 5 bases left between them. The germline CDR1 and CDR2 sequences are MNHNY and SVGAGI (reference sequence). The CDR3 DNA follows: TGTGCCAGCAGTGGGGGAGATACGCAGTATTTT. This translates into CASSGGDTQYF.